This passage covers 14 T cell receptor beta chains from one sample sequenced in a study of siplizumab effects on memory and regulatory T cells. The method was immunoSEQ multiplex PCR; TCRdb's version includes in-frame clones alone and lacks a portion of them. The sample lists 110,000 or so clones, just over 90% seen once, with around 0.73% in the top ten. Sequencing was carried out using Tregs sorted from blood. Receptors originate from a human donor in good health.

This sequence joins TRBV7-9 and TRBJ2-5, with D perhaps matching TRBD2 (6 bases). Trimming cost V 5 bases and J 3 bases, with 16 bases left between them. This CDR3 spans 15 amino acids. CDR1 SEHNR and CDR2 FQNEAQ come from the germline V gene (reference sequence). As DNA, the CDR3 is TGTGCCAGCAGCCAGCGGCGTGGGGGGAAAGAGACCCAGTACTTC. Translated, it gives CASSQRRGGKETQYF.

The chain is built from TRBV11-2 and TRBJ1-1; the match to TRBD1 covers 7 bases. With V trimmed by 5 bases and J by 4 bases, 4 bases remained unmatched. The CDR3 covers 13 residues. CDR1 is SGHAT and CDR2 is FQNNGV in the germline V gene. CDR3: CASSQHRGTEAFF. CDR3 bases: TGTGCCAGCAGCCAACACAGGGGCACTGAAGCTTTCTTT. Combining the CDR3 with reference TRBV11-2 and TRBJ1-1 gives the whole variable domain EAGVAQSPRYKIIEKRQSVAFWCNPISGHATLYWYQQILGQGPKLLIQFQNNGVVDDSQLPKDRFSAERLKGVDSTLKIQPAKLEDSAVYLCASSQHRGTEAFFGQGTRLTVV.

The genes are TRBV6-5 and TRBJ1-2, with D possibly TRBD1 on 5 matching bases. V was pared by 2 bases and J by 8 bases, with 12 bases between. CDR1 and CDR2 from the germline V gene are MNHEY and SVGAGI. The CDR3 runs 13 residues. In DNA, the CDR3 is TGTGCCAGCAGTTACGTAGGGGTCGGGGGCTACACCTTC. It encodes CASSYVGVGGYTF.

This clone was seen ten or more times. The chain recombines TRBV1 with TRBJ1-1; the DNA was not compared with TRBD1, the D call given in the table. TRBV1 is a pseudogene segment. The CDR3 extends over 17 amino acids. The CDR3 spells CTSSQDLEKGVHTEAFF. The CDR3 region has the DNA TGCACCAGCAGCCAAGATCTTGAAAAGGGGGTACACACTGAAGCTTTCTTT.

This sequence joins TRBV11-2 and TRBJ2-5; D possibly matches TRBD1 or TRBD2 (5 bases each). Germline V gene data show CDR1 as SGHAT and CDR2 as FQNNGV. The CDR3 contains 13 residues. The ends were cut back, 3 bases at V and 3 bases at J, with 8 bases in the middle. The CDR3 sequence: CASSLGPEETQYF. CDR3 bases: TGTGCCAGCAGCTTGGGACCTGAAGAGACCCAGTACTTC.

The chain is built from TRBV27 and TRBJ1-1; D uncertain. The V and J ends lost 3 bases and 0 bases respectively, with 14 bases between them. The CDR3 has 16 residues. Per the germline V gene, CDR1 is MNHEY and CDR2 is SMNVEV (reference sequence). CDR3 amino acids: CASSFSPRYMNTEAFF. The CDR3 DNA sequence: TGTGCCAGCAGTTTTTCCCCGCGGTACATGAACACTGAAGCTTTCTTT.

V is TRBV6-6 and J is TRBJ2-2; D is unresolved. Germline V gene lookup returns CDR1 MNHNY and CDR2 SVGAGI (reference sequence). The CDR3 length is 12 residues. V was shortened by 5 bases and J by 11 bases, with 12 bases between the two germline ends. CDR3 residues: CASSRIVVELFF. The CDR3 nucleotides read TGTGCCAGCAGTCGTATAGTAGTAGAGCTGTTTTTT.

This sequence joins TRBV28 and TRBJ1-2; D perhaps matches TRBD1 (6 bases). Deletions cut 5 bases from V and 5 bases from J, with 18 bases between. This CDR3 is 15 amino acids long. Per the germline V gene, CDR1 is MDHEN and CDR2 is SYDVKM. The chain's CDR3 is CASSGGPDRVYGYTF. Here the CDR3 DNA reads TGTGCCAGCAGTGGGGGCCCGGACAGAGTATATGGCTACACCTTC.

V is TRBV7-3 and J is TRBJ2-1; the D is unclear. The germline gives CDR1 SGHTA, CDR2 FQGTGA. The CDR3 extends over 12 amino acids. The V and J ends lost 2 bases and 9 bases respectively, with 8 bases between them. CDR3 coding DNA: TGTGCCAGCAGCTTAGGTAGTTCTGAGCAGTTCTTC. Its protein is CASSLGSSEQFF.

J is TRBJ2-1 and V is TRBV5-1; D is possibly TRBD1 (5 bases). V shed 0 bases and J shed 6 bases, with 13 bases lying between them. This CDR3 spans 15 amino acids. Germline lookup yields CDR1 SGHRS and CDR2 YFSETQ. The chain's CDR3 is CASSLGSAQGNEQFF. CDR3 in DNA: TGCGCCAGCAGCTTGGGTTCGGCGCAGGGCAATGAGCAGTTCTTC.

This chain links TRBV6-1 with TRBJ1-1; D possibly corresponds to TRBD1 (5 bases). The CDR3 runs to 14 residues. The germline V gene encodes CDR1 MNHNS and CDR2 SASEGT. V was pared by 1 base and J by 4 bases, with 10 bases between. CDR3 loop: CASSEGGVGTEAFF. CDR3 nucleotides: TGTGCCAGCAGTGAAGGAGGGGTAGGCACTGAAGCTTTCTTT.

V usage is TRBV27 and J usage is TRBJ2-3, with D perhaps TRBD2 (5 bases). This CDR3 has 13 residues. Per germline, CDR1 MNHEY and CDR2 SMNVEV (reference sequence). Trimming removed 2 bases from V and 6 bases from J, with 9 bases in between. The CDR3 is CASSLITGDTQYF. CDR3 nucleotide sequence: TGTGCCAGCAGTTTAATTACGGGGGATACGCAGTATTTT.

The V gene is TRBV7-9, the J gene TRBJ2-3; D perhaps matches TRBD2 (5 bases). The CDR3 has 14 residues. Trimming cost V 5 bases and J 0 bases, with 9 bases left between them. In germline, CDR1 is SEHNR, CDR2 FQNEAQ (reference sequence). CDR3 amino acids: CASSQSGSTDTQYF. The CDR3 coding sequence is TGTGCCAGCAGCCAGTCGGGGAGCACAGATACGCAGTATTTT.

The chain uses TRBV10-3 and TRBJ1-2; no definite D call. CDR1 is ENHRY and CDR2 is SYGVKD in the germline V gene. The CDR3 is 15 amino acids. V lost 2 bases to trimming and J lost 6 bases, with 16 bases between them. The CDR3 is CAISESTKKLDGYTF. The CDR3 region has the DNA TGTGCCATCAGTGAGAGTACAAAGAAATTAGATGGCTACACCTTC.